The clone carrying this T cell receptor (beta chain) was counted between two and nine times. Its antigen is not identified. The CDR3 has 13 amino acids. V lost 0 bases and J 6 bases, leaving 6 bases between the germline ends. Germline V gene data show CDR1 as WNHNN and CDR2 as SYGVQD (reference sequence). The data originate from a study of cytomegalovirus exposure and HLA in healthy donors. Whole-study results and caveats: Follow-up analysis later connected one missense variant in DCLRE1C with trimming of TCR beta V- and J-genes. The authors judged a highly shared variant cluster likely a sequencing artifact.

Primers included in the PCR were 60 Vbeta and 13 Jbeta primers. Generated by immunoSEQ multiplex PCR, the TCRdb table keeps only in-frame clones and is missing some. The repertoire includes about 78,000 clones, 60% to 75% of them detected once, and approximately 10% sits in the top ten. Sequenced sample: PBMCs. The chain joins TRBV10-1 to TRBJ2-1; D call uncertain. The TCR was taken from a woman in her thirties or forties in good health and CMV-seropositive. The CDR3 loop reads CASSESGSNEQFF. CDR3 DNA: TGCGCCAGCAGTGAGTCGGGCAGCAATGAGCAGTTCTTC.